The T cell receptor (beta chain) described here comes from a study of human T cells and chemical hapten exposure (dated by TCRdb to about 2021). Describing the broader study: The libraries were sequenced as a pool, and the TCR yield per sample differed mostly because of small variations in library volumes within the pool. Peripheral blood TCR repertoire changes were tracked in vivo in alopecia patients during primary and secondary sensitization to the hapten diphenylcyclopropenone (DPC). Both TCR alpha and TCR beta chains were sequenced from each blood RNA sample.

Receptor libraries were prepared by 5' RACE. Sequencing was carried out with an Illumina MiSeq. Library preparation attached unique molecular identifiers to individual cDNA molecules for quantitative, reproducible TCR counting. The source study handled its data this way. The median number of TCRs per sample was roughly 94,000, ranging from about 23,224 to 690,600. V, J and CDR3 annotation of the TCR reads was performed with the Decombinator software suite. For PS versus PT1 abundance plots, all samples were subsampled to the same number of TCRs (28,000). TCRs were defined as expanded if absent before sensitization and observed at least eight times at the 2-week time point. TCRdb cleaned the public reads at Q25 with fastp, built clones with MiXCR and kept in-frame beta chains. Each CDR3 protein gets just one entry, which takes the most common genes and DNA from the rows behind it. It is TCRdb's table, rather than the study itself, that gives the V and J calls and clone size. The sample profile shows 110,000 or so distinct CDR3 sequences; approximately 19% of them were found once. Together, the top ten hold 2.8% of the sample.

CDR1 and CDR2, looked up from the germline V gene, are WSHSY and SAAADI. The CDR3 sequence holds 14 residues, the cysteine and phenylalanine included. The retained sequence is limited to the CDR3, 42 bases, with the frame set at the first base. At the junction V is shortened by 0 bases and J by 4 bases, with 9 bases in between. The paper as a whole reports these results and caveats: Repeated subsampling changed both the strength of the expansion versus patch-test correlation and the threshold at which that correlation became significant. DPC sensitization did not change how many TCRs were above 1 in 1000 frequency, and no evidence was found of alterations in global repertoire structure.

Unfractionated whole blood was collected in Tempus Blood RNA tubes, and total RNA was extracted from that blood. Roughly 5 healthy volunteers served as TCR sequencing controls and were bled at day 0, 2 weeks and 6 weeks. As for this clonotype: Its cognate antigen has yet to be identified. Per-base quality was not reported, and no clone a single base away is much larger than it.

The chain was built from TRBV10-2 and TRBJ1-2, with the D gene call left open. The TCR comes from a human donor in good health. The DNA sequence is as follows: TGCGCCAGCAGTGAGTCGCGATGGACCTATGGCTACACCTTC. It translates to CASSESRWTYGYTF.